This T cell receptor beta chain stems from a study of blood T cell repertoires in COVID-19 (dated by TCRdb to 2018 to 2020). Background for the entire study: Collaborator samples came from the United States, Italy and Spain and covered acute and convalescent phases of COVID-19. Nearly every sample came with metadata listing a de-identified subject ID, COVID-19 status, age in years and sex. The prospective study material was composed of cDNA or gDNA derived from T cells, B-cell-depleted T cells, or PBMCs. Where available, HLA class I and class II types were obtained from metadata supplied by the sample provider rather than from assay-based typing. The repertoires were released in a freely available public database meant as a resource for research on the immune response to SARS-CoV-2. Samples came from the ongoing ImmuneRACE study (first 160 participants) plus 1,254 subjects from 6 global collaborators. Subjects who had been exposed to COVID-19, were actively infected with it, or had recovered from it provided the deeply sampled blood TCRbeta repertoires that made up the dataset.

From cysteine to phenylalanine, the CDR3 is 16 amino acids long. Only the CDR3 DNA is retained, 48 bases long and in frame from the first base. Deletion took 0 bases off V and 4 bases off J, with a span of 16 bases between the germline ends. From the germline V gene, CDR1 is KGHSH and CDR2 is LQKENI. Remarks on this clone: Its antigen is currently not known. No base-level quality is on record; no much larger clone is a single base apart.

Each collaborating institution followed its own protocols to collect whole blood in K2EDTA tubes. For TCRbeta analysis, collaborators shipped samples in one of three forms: frozen whole blood, isolated PBMCs, or DNA extracted from either of those sample types. The immunoSEQ Assay, a bias-controlled multiplex PCR, was used to amplify TCRbeta CDR3 regions from genomic DNA. Per the source publication's procedure: The number of nucleated cells in each sample was estimated from the amplification of reference gene primers within the assay. Sequence reads were collapsed and filtered to measure the absolute abundance of every unique TCRbeta CDR3 rearrangement. Productive Simpson clonality was computed per sample as the square root of Simpson's diversity index over productive rearrangements. TCRdb obtained this table from immuneACCESS and retained in-frame rearrangements with V and J assigned. These tables miss some clones; where compared with another copy, unresolved V genes account for less than half of the shortfall, and the remainder is unexplained. V and J calls and clone size are as listed in that table; D and trimming were resolved from the DNA. This sample is represented by 65,000 to 85,000 clones; 86% of them were singletons. Almost 4.5% of the sample belongs to the ten largest clones.

Paper-wide results and their limitations: How much clinical and demographic metadata was included differed by source and by participant, and the metadata was provided uncurated.

This receptor was taken from a man aged 50-60 years with active COVID-19. The receptor chain draws on TRBV18 and TRBJ2-7, with a weak D call of TRBD1 (6 bases match). What was sequenced was peripheral blood. The DNA is as follows: TGTGCCAGCTCACCACCGTCTTCAGGGGCTTTGTACGAGCAGTACTTC. Its amino acids are CASSPPSSGALYEQYF. When the CDR3 is completed using the reference TRBV18 and TRBJ2-7 genes on either side, the full variable domain is NAGVMQNPRHLVRRRGQEARLRCSPMKGHSHVYWYRQLPEEGLKFMVYLQKENIIDESGMPKERFSAEFPKEGPSILRIQQVVRGDSAAYFCASSPPSSGALYEQYFGPGTRLTVT.